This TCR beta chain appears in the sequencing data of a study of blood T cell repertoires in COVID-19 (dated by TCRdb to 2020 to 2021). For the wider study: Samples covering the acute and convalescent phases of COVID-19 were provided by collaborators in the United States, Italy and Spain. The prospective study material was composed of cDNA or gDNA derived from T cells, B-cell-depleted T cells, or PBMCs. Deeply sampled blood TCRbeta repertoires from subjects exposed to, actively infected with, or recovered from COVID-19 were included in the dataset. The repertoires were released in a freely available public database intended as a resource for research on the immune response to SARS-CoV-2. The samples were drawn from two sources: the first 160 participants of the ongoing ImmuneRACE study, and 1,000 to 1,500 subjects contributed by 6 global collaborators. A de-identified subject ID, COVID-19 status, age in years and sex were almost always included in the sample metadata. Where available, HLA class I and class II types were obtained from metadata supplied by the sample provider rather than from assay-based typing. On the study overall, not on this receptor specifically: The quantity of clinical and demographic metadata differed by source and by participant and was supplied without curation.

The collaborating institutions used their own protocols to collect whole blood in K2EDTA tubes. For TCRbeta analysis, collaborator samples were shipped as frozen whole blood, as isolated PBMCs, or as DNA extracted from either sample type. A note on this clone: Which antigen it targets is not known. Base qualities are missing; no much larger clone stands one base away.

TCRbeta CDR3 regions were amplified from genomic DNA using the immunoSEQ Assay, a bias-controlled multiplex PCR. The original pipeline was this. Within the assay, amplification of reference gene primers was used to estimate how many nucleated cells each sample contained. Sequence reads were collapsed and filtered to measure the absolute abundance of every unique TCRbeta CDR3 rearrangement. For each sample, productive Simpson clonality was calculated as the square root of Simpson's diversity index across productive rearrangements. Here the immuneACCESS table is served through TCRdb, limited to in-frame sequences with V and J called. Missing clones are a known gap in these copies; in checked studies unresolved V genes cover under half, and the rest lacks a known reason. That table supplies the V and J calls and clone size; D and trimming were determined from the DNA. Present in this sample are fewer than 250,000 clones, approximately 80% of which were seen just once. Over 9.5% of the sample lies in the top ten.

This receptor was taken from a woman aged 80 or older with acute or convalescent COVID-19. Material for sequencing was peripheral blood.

The nucleotide sequence is given as TGTGCCAGCAGCCCCGGAGTGGGGAGCTCCTACAATGAGCAGTTCTTC. It translates to CASSPGVGSSYNEQFF. Recombination joined TRBV7-3 with TRBJ2-1, and perhaps TRBD2 as D gene, on 5 matching bases. V gives up 5 bases and J gives up 0 bases, and the segment between their germline ends measures 14 bases. The CDR3 runs 16 residues from the cysteine to the phenylalanine. The sequence is cut down to CDR3 DNA, 48 bases in frame from base 1. CDR1 is given as SGHTA and CDR2 as FQGTGA, both from the germline V gene.